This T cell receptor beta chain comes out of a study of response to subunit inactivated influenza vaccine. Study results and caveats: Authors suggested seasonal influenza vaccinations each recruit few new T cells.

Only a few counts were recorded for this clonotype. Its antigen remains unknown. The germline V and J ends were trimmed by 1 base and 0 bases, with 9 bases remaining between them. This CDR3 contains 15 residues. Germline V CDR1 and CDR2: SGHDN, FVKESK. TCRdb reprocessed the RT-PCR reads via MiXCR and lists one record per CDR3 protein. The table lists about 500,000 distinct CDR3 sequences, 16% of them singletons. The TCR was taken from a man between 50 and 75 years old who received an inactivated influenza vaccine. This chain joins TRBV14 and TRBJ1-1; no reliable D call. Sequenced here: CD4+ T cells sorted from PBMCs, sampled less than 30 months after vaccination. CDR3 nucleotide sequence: TGTGCCAGCAGCCAAGGTGCTACCCTGAACACTGAAGCTTTCTTT. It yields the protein CASSQGATLNTEAFF.